Shown below are 6 T cell receptor beta chains from a single sample sequenced in a study of blood T cell repertoires in COVID-19. Produced via immunoSEQ multiplex PCR; TCRdb's table is partial and in-frame only. The table shows 260,000 or so clones, with roughly 76% occurring only once. The sample was peripheral blood. Receptors originate from a woman older than 75 with COVID-19, enrolled during active disease.

As for this clone: The sample holds other DNA sequences that translate to the same CDR3. The chain couples TRBV19 to TRBJ1-6, with 9 bases fitting TRBD1. The germline gives CDR1 LNHDA, CDR2 SQIVND (reference sequence). This CDR3 is 14 amino acids long. Trimming cost V 3 bases and J 10 bases; bases outside gene matches: 4. CDR3 residues: CASSIRTGESPLHF. Here the CDR3 DNA reads TGTGCCAGTAGTATTAGGACAGGGGAATCACCCCTCCACTTT.

This clone was seen a handful of times. V is TRBV5-5 and J is TRBJ1-3; possible D gene TRBD1, 5 bases. Germline V CDR1 and CDR2: SGHKS, YYEKEE (reference sequence). V gave up 2 bases and J gave up 0 bases, with 15 bases separating them. The CDR3 runs 17 residues. DNA for the CDR3: TGTGCCAGCAGCTTTCGCCTTCAGGACAACTCTGGAAACACCATATATTTT. It is translated as CASSFRLQDNSGNTIYF.

The chain couples TRBV6-2 or TRBV6-3 to TRBJ2-1, with no clear D. The V end was cut by 1 base, the J end by 3 bases, with 13 bases between. CDR1 and CDR2 (germline): MNHEY, SVGEGT. This CDR3 has 16 residues. CDR3 DNA sequence: TGTGCCAGCAGTTACTACGGCGGAACCTACTACAATGAGCAGTTCTTC. Amino acid sequence: CASSYYGGTYYNEQFF.

The table lists this clone with a few counts. The gene calls are TRBV5-1 and TRBJ1-1; 9 bases are a match to TRBD1. Losses at the gene ends were 4 bases for V and 1 base for J; bases not matched to a gene: 2. CDR1 and CDR2 (germline): SGHRS, YFSETQ. This CDR3 has 14 residues. The CDR3 reads CASSADRGNTEAFF. CDR3 in DNA: TGCGCCAGCAGCGCGGACAGGGGGAACACTGAAGCTTTCTTT.

The chain links TRBV5-1 to TRBJ1-4; weak D call: TRBD1 (6 bases). Trimming removed 0 bases at V and 5 bases at J, with 11 bases between. The length of the CDR3 is 15 residues. CDR1 is SGHRS and CDR2 is YFSETQ in the germline V gene. The DNA of the CDR3 is TGCGCCAGCAGCTTGGAGGGCAGGGGAAATGAAAAACTGTTTTTT. Its translation: CASSLEGRGNEKLFF.

The chain combines TRBV7-3 with TRBJ1-6; D gene unclear. The CDR3 sequence is 15 residues long. The V end was cut by 1 base, the J end by 6 bases, with 10 bases between. Germline CDR1 is SGHTA and CDR2 is FQGTGA. CDR3 protein: CASSLKGSGNSPLHF. Here the CDR3 DNA reads TGTGCCAGCAGCTTAAAAGGGAGTGGTAATTCACCCCTCCACTTT.